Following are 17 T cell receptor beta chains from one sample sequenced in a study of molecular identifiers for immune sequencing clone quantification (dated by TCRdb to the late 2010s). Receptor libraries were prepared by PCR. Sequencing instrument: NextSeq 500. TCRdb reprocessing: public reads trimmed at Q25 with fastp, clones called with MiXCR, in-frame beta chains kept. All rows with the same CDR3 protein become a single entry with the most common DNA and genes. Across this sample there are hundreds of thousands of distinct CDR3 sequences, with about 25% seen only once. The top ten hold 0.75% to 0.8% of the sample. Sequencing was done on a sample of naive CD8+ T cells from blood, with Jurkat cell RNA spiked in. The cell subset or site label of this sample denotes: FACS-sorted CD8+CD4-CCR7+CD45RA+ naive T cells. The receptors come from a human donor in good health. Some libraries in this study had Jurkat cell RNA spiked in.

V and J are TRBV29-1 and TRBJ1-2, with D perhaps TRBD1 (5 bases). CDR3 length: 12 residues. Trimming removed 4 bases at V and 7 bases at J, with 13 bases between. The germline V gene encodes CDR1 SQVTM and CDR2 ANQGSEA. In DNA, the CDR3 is TGCAGCGTTGCCCCCGGGGCTCCTGGCTACACCTTC. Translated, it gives CSVAPGAPGYTF.

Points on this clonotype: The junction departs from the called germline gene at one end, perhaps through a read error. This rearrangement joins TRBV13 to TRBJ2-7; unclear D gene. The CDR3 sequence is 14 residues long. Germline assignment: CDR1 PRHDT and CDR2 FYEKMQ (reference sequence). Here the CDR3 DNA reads TGTGCCTGCAGCGTGGGTGCGAGCTCCTACGAGCAGTACTTC. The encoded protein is CACSVGASSYEQYF.

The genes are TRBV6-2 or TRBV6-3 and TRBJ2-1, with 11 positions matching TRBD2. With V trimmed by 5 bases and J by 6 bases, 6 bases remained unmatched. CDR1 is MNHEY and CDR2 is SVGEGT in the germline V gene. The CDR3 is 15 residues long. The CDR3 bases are TGTGCCAGCAGTCGACTAGCGGGAACCCTCAATGAGCAGTTCTTC. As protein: CASSRLAGTLNEQFF.

The CDR3: CASRLDRYQETQYF. In nucleotides, the CDR3 is TGTGCCAGTAGGCTGGACAGGTACCAAGAGACCCAGTACTTC. This sequence joins TRBV19 and TRBJ2-5; 7 bases align to TRBD1. The CDR3 has 14 residues. Trimming at V came to 6 bases and at J to 0 bases, leaving 4 bases not matched to a gene. Looked up from germline, CDR1 is LNHDA and CDR2 is SQIVND (reference sequence). The full variable domain, with the rest looked up from reference TRBV19 and TRBJ2-5, is DGGITQSPKYLFRKEGQNVTLSCEQNLNHDAMYWYRQDPGQGLRLIYYSQIVNDFQKGDIAEGYSVSREKKESFPLTVTSAQKNPTAFYLCASRLDRYQETQYFGPGTRLLVL.

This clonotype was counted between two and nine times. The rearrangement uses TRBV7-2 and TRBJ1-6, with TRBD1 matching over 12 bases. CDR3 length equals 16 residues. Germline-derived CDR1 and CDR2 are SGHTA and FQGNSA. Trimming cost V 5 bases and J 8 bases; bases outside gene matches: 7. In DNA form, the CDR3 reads TGTGCCAGCAGCCCTCGGGACAGGGGGCTGTATTCACCCCTCCACTTT. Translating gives CASSPRDRGLYSPLHF. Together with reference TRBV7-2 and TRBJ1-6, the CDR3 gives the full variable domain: GAGVSQSPSNKVTEKGKDVELRCDPISGHTALYWYRQSLGQGLEFLIYFQGNSAPDKSGLPSDRFSAERTGGSVSTLTIQRTQQEDSAVYLCASSPRDRGLYSPLHFGNGTRLTVT.

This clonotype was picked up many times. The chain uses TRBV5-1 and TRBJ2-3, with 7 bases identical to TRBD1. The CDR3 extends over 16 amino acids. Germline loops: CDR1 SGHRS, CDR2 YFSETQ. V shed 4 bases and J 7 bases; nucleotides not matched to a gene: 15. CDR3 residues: CASSIEPGQSFNTQYF. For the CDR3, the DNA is TGCGCCAGCAGCATTGAACCGGGACAGAGCTTTAATACGCAGTATTTT. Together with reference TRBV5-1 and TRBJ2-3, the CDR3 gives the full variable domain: KAGVTQTPRYLIKTRGQQVTLSCSPISGHRSVSWYQQTPGQGLQFLFEYFSETQRNKGNFPGRFSGRQFSNSRSEMNVSTLELGDSALYLCASSIEPGQSFNTQYFGPGTRLTVL.

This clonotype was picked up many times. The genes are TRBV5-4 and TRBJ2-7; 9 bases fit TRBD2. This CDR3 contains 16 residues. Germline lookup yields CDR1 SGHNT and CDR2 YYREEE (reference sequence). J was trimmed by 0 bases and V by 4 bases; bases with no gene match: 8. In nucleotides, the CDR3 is TGTGCCAGCAGCCCTGGGAATAGCGGGGGCTCCTACGAGCAGTACTTC. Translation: CASSPGNSGGSYEQYF.

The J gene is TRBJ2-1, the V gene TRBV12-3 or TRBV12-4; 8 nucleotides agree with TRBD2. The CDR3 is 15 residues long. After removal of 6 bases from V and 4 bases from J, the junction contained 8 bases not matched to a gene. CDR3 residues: CASSLNSGEYNEQFF. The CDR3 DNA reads TGTGCCAGCAGCCTCAATAGCGGGGAATACAATGAGCAGTTCTTC.

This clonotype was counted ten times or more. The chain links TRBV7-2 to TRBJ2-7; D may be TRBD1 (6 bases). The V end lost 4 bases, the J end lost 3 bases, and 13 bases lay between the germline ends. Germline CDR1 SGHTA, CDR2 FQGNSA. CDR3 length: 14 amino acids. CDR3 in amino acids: CASSSPGTFYEQYF. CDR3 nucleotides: TGTGCCAGCAGCTCACCCGGGACATTCTACGAGCAGTACTTC. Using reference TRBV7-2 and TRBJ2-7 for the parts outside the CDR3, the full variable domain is GAGVSQSPSNKVTEKGKDVELRCDPISGHTALYWYRQSLGQGLEFLIYFQGNSAPDKSGLPSDRFSAERTGGSVSTLTIQRTQQEDSAVYLCASSSPGTFYEQYFGPGTRLTVT.

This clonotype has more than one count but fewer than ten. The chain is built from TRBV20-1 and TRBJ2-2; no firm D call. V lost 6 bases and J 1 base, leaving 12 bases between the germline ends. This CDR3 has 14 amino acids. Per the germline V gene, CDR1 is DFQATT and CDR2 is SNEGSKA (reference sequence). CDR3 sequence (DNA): TGCAGTGCCTACAGTACAGAGAACACCGGGGAGCTGTTTTTT. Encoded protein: CSAYSTENTGELFF.

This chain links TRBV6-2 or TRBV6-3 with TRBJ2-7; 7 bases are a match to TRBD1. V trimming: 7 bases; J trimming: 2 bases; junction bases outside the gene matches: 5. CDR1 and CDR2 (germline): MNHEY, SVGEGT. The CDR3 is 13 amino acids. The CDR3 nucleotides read TGTGCCAGCAAGTCAGGGGGTCCCTACGAGCAGTACTTC. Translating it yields CASKSGGPYEQYF.

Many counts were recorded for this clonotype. This chain's CDR3 is CASTTSGSYPSTDTQYF. The CDR3 DNA follows: TGCGCCAGCACCACGAGCGGGAGCTACCCCTCCACAGATACGCAGTATTTT. The V gene is TRBV10-2, the J gene TRBJ2-3, with TRBD2 matching 8 bases. CDR3 size: 17 residues. J gave up 2 bases and V 7 bases, and 14 bases lay outside the gene matches. CDR1 is WSHSY and CDR2 is SAAADI in the germline V gene.

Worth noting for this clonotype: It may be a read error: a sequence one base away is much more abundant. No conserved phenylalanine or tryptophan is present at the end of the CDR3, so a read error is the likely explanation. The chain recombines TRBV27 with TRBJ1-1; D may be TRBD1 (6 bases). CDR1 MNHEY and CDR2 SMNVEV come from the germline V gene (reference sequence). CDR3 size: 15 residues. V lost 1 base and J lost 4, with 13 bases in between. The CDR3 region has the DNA TGTGCCAGCAGTTTATATGTAGGGGGAATCACTGAAGCTTTCCTT. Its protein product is CASSLYVGGITEAFL.

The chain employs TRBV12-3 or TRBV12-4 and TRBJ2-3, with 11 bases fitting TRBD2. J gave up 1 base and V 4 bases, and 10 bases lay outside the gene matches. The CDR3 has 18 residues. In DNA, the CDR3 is TGTGCCAGCAGTTCATTTATAGCGGGGGGGCCGGGCACAGATACGCAGTATTTT. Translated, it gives CASSSFIAGGPGTDTQYF.

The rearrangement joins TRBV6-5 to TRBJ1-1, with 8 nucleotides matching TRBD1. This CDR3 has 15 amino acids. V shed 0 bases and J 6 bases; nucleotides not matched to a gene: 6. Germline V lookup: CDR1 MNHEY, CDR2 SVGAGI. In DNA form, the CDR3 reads TGTGCCAGCAGTTACTCGGACAGGGCGGGGGCTGAAGCTTTCTTT. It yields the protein CASSYSDRAGAEAFF.

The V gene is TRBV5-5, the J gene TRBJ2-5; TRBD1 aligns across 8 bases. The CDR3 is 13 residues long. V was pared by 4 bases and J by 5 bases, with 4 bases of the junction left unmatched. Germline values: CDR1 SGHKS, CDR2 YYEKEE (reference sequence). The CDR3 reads CASSGHRGETQYF. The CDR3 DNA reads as TGTGCCAGCAGCGGACACAGGGGGGAGACCCAGTACTTC.

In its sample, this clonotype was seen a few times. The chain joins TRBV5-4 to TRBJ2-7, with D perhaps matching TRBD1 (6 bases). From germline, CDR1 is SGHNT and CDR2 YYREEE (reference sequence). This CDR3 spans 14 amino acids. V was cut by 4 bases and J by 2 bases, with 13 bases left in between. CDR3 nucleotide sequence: TGTGCCAGCAGCCTCCGGGACACACCCTACGAGCAGTACTTC. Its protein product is CASSLRDTPYEQYF.